These 23 T cell receptor beta chains originate from one sample sequenced in a study of T cell repertoires in cytomegalovirus infection. TCRdb analysed the reads with MiXCR anew, one entry per CDR3 protein. The sample yields 150,000 to 200,000 distinct CDR3 sequences, roughly 15% seen once. Input material: CD8+ T cells from PBMCs. These receptors were collected from a human donor in good health (CMV status not recorded). Some clones in this sample may be carry-over from other donors' samples.

The table lists this clonotype with a few counts. The genes are TRBV6-6 and TRBJ1-2; 9 positions agree with TRBD1. The CDR3 spans 13 residues. Germline CDR1 is MNHNY and CDR2 is SVGAGI (reference sequence). The trim removed 5 bases at V and 5 bases at J, leaving 3 bases unmatched. CDR3 sequence reads: CASSGGTGYGYTF. The DNA for the CDR3 is TGTGCCAGCAGTGGTGGGACAGGGTATGGCTACACCTTC.

There are a few counts of this clonotype. This chain joins TRBV12-3 or TRBV12-4 and TRBJ2-7; 7 nucleotides line up with TRBD1. Unmatched junction bases numbered 7, after V lost 6 bases and J lost 2 bases. The CDR3 has 14 amino acids. DNA of the CDR3: TGTGCCAGCAGCCCAGGACAGGCTACCTACGAGCAGTACTTC. This sequence encodes CASSPGQATYEQYF.

The chain couples TRBV4-3 to TRBJ2-3; the D is unclear. Germline CDR1 LGHNA, CDR2 YSLEER. V lost 1 base and J lost 0, with 8 bases in between. The CDR3 has 15 residues. CDR3 sequence reads: CASSQGLISTDTQYF. CDR3 nucleotides: TGCGCCAGCAGCCAAGGACTTATAAGCACAGATACGCAGTATTTT.

The chain employs TRBV9 and TRBJ2-1; D is tentatively TRBD1 or TRBD2 (5 bases each). The V end was cut by 0 bases, the J end by 8 bases, with 12 bases between. There are 14 residues in the CDR3. CDR1 and CDR2 (germline): SGDLS, YYNGEE. In DNA form, the CDR3 reads TGTGCCAGCAGCGTAGGACGGGGCTCGGATGAGCAGTTCTTC. Translation gives CASSVGRGSDEQFF.

The chain is built from TRBV6-6 and TRBJ2-5; D might be TRBD1 or TRBD2, each matching 5 bases. The CDR3 is 15 amino acids. Germline V lookup: CDR1 MNHNY, CDR2 SVGAGI (reference sequence). V shed 0 bases and J shed 0 bases, with 8 bases lying between them. The CDR3 sequence: CASSYSLGDQETQYF. In nucleotides, the CDR3 is TGTGCCAGCAGTTACTCTCTGGGGGACCAAGAGACCCAGTACTTC.

This clonotype was counted only a few times. The rearrangement links TRBV24-1 to TRBJ2-1; D might be TRBD1 (6 bases). Germline CDR1 KGHDR, CDR2 SFDVKD. The CDR3 runs to 13 residues. V was clipped by 7 bases and J by 9 bases, with 15 bases between them. The CDR3 DNA reads as TGTGCCACCAGCCTAACAGGGTTAGGTGAGCAGTTCTTC. Translated: CATSLTGLGEQFF.

This clonotype was counted only a few times. The gene calls are TRBV20-1 and TRBJ2-1; D is tentatively TRBD1 or TRBD2 (6 bases each). Germline CDR1 reads DFQATT; CDR2 reads SNEGSKA (reference sequence). The V and J ends lost 6 bases and 0 bases respectively, with 24 bases between them. The length of the CDR3 is 18 residues. CDR3 bases: TGCAGTGCCCGCGAAGGACAGTTGTGGGACTTCTCCTACAATGAGCAGTTCTTC. Residues: CSAREGQLWDFSYNEQFF.

The chain recombines TRBV7-2 with TRBJ1-1; D not resolved. V was clipped by 7 bases and J by 7 bases, with 13 bases between them. Germline V gene sequence: CDR1 SGHTA, CDR2 FQGNSA. The CDR3 contains 12 residues. The chain's CDR3 is CASNRERLEAFF. As DNA, the CDR3 is TGTGCCAGCAACCGAGAGCGGCTTGAAGCTTTCTTT.

The chain uses TRBV28 and TRBJ2-3; TRBD1 matches 11 bases. The J segment lost 4 bases and the V segment lost 5 bases, leaving 5 bases of the junction unmatched. This CDR3 is 15 amino acids long. Germline CDR1 and CDR2: MDHEN and SYDVKM. The CDR3, as DNA: TGTGCCAGCAGTCTCAGGACAGGGGGCGCAGATACGCAGTATTTT. Amino acid sequence: CASSLRTGGADTQYF.

This clonotype was observed a few times. The CDR3 loop is CASIDRVNQPQHF. The CDR3 bases are TGTGCCAGCATCGACAGGGTCAATCAGCCCCAGCATTTT. The gene calls are TRBV6-2 or TRBV6-3 and TRBJ1-5; TRBD1 agrees at 7 bases. Per germline, CDR1 MNHEY and CDR2 SVGEGT. This CDR3 is 13 amino acids long. The V segment lost 7 bases and the J segment 3 bases; nucleotides outside the gene matches: 3.

This clonotype has just a few counts. The chain combines TRBV20-1 with TRBJ1-1; 7 nucleotides align to TRBD1. Germline V CDR1 and CDR2: DFQATT, SNEGSKA (reference sequence). The CDR3 has 16 residues. V lost 6 bases to trimming and J lost 1 base; unmatched junction nucleotides: 14. DNA of the CDR3: TGCAGTGCGCTACGCCACTCAGGGGGTGAGAACACTGAAGCTTTCTTT. The encoded protein is CSALRHSGGENTEAFF.

This clonotype was recorded a few times. V and J are TRBV6-2 or TRBV6-3 and TRBJ1-1; 7 nucleotides line up with TRBD1. The CDR3 length is 14 residues. The V and J ends lost 8 bases and 1 base, in that order; junction bases with no gene match: 7. From germline, CDR1 is MNHEY and CDR2 SVGEGT. CDR3 nucleotide sequence: TGTGCCAGCGCAACAGGGGCCAAGAACACTGAAGCTTTCTTT. It is translated as CASATGAKNTEAFF.

The chain joins TRBV28 to TRBJ2-6; D gene uncertain. The V end was cut by 7 bases, the J end by 0 bases, with 19 bases between. Germline loops: CDR1 MDHEN, CDR2 SYDVKM. The CDR3 spans 18 residues. The CDR3, as DNA: TGTGCCAGCACCGTAGGACCCTCCCCCGTCTCTGGGGCCAACGTCCTGACTTTC. It codes for CASTVGPSPVSGANVLTF.

The rearrangement joins TRBV7-9 to TRBJ1-5; a possible D gene is TRBD1 (5 bases). The CDR3 spans 15 residues. The germline V gene encodes CDR1 SEHNR and CDR2 FQNEAQ (reference sequence). V was shortened by 4 bases and J by 0 bases, with 10 bases between the two germline ends. The CDR3 nucleotides are TGTGCCAGCAGCTCCCAGGGTAATAGCAATCAGCCCCAGCATTTT. This sequence encodes CASSSQGNSNQPQHF. The variable domain in full, with the rest retrieved from reference TRBV7-9 and TRBJ1-5, is DTGVSQNPRHKITKRGQNVTFRCDPISEHNRLYWYRQTLGQGPEFLTYFQNEAQLEKSRLLSDRFSAERPKGSFSTLEIQRTEQGDSAMYLCASSSQGNSNQPQHFGDGTRLSIL.

This clonotype was seen more than once but under ten times. This chain links TRBV6-2 or TRBV6-3 with TRBJ1-1; no definite D call. From germline, CDR1 is MNHEY and CDR2 SVGEGT. The CDR3 extends over 16 amino acids. V lost 5 bases to trimming and J lost 0 bases, with 16 bases between them. CDR3 DNA sequence: TGTGCCAGCAGTCCCCCGGGATCTCTGATGAACACTGAAGCTTTCTTT. This codes for CASSPPGSLMNTEAFF.

The V call is TRBV28, the J call TRBJ2-7; unclear D gene. The CDR3 runs to 12 residues. V lost 2 bases and J lost 5, with 7 bases in between. CDR1 and CDR2 (germline): MDHEN, SYDVKM. CDR3 in amino acids: CASSLDDHEQYF. CDR3 bases: TGTGCCAGCAGTTTAGATGACCACGAGCAGTACTTC.

The chain is built from TRBV28 and TRBJ2-3; 10 bases are shared with TRBD2. This CDR3 contains 17 residues. Germline CDR1 reads MDHEN; CDR2 reads SYDVKM. V shed 1 base, J shed 4 bases, and the junction held 8 bases outside the gene matches. CDR3 sequence reads: CASSLYASGGVADTQYF. CDR3 sequence (DNA): TGTGCCAGCAGTTTATATGCTAGCGGGGGAGTAGCAGATACGCAGTATTTT.

The rearrangement links TRBV6-5 to TRBJ2-7, with 7 bases matching TRBD2. Germline V gene sequence: CDR1 MNHEY, CDR2 SVGAGI. CDR3 length: 15 amino acids. V dropped 0 bases and J dropped 6; count of bases not matched to a gene: 8. As DNA, the CDR3 is TGTGCCAGCAGTTACTCGACAACGGGGGGTGGCGAGCAGTACTTC. It encodes CASSYSTTGGGEQYF.

This clonotype was counted only a few times. The chain recombines TRBV15 with TRBJ2-3; the D is unclear. V was trimmed by 0 bases and J by 5 bases, leaving 6 bases between them. Germline V gene data show CDR1 as LNHNV and CDR2 as YYDKDF (reference sequence). CDR3 length: 13 residues. For the CDR3, the DNA is TGTGCCACCAGCAGAGATTTCGGAGATACGCAGTATTTT. Residues: CATSRDFGDTQYF.

This clonotype was seen just once. CDR3 sequence (DNA): TGTGCCAGCACCCCATTTGTTCAGCCCCAGCATTTT. Amino acids: CASTPFVQPQHF. The chain is built from TRBV5-8 and TRBJ1-5; the D is unclear. Trimming took off 6 bases at V and 6 bases at J, with 10 bases between the two ends. Per the germline V gene, CDR1 is SGHTS and CDR2 is YDEGEE. The CDR3 length is 12 residues.

The CDR3 protein is CASSPGQQSYEQYF. In nucleotides, the CDR3 is TGTGCCAGCAGCCCGGGACAGCAGAGCTACGAGCAGTACTTC. The J gene is TRBJ2-7, the V gene TRBV6-2 or TRBV6-3; TRBD1 agrees at 7 bases. This CDR3 region has 14 residues. CDR1 and CDR2 (germline): MNHEY, SVGEGT. After removal of 6 bases from V and 3 bases from J, the junction contained 8 bases not matched to a gene.

The rearrangement uses TRBV7-2 and TRBJ2-7, with a weak D call TRBD1 (6 bases). This CDR3 is 16 amino acids long. The V end lost 5 bases, the J end lost 0 bases, and 17 bases lay between the germline ends. The germline gives CDR1 SGHTA, CDR2 FQGNSA. CDR3 coding DNA: TGTGCCAGCAGCCTATCCCGGGACAACCCCTCCTACGAGCAGTACTTC. This sequence encodes CASSLSRDNPSYEQYF. The full variable domain, its missing parts supplied by reference TRBV7-2 and TRBJ2-7, is GAGVSQSPSNKVTEKGKDVELRCDPISGHTALYWYRQSLGQGLEFLIYFQGNSAPDKSGLPSDRFSAERTGGSVSTLTIQRTQQEDSAVYLCASSLSRDNPSYEQYFGPGTRLTVT.

This clonotype was recorded a few times. The V call is TRBV6-5, the J call TRBJ2-7; the D is unclear. V was trimmed by 4 bases and J by 7 bases, leaving 14 bases between them. This CDR3 contains 13 residues. The germline gives CDR1 MNHEY, CDR2 SVGAGI. This CDR3 reads CASSSVPDQEQYF. CDR3 DNA sequence: TGTGCCAGCAGTTCGGTGCCGGACCAGGAGCAGTACTTC.